This paragraph reports one TCR beta chain. This clonotype has just a few counts. No antigen is known for it. Base qualities are not at hand, and no much larger clone is one base apart. There are 14 amino acids in the CDR3, from cysteine to phenylalanine inclusive. The CDR3 DNA has 42 bases and is translated from base 1. CDR1 SEHNR and CDR2 FQNEAQ were looked up in the germline V gene (reference sequence). Cut back by 3 bases and 0 bases, the V and J ends lie 9 bases apart. Data came from an Illumina NovaSeq 6000. TCR cDNA was made using 5'RACE template switching, a step that added a universal primer site and unique molecular identifiers. Priming for cDNA synthesis came from both the TCR alpha and TCR beta constant segments. Library amplification used two PCR steps, and the second PCR step added sample barcodes and sequencing adapters. Sequencing of the libraries was done on either Illumina HiSeq 2500 (2x100 bp) or NovaSeq (2x150 bp). The original pipeline was this. MIGEC was used to demultiplex reads and collapse the reads into UMI consensus sequences, and MiXCR was used for V(D)J alignment. Vaccine-responding clonotypes were identified with edgeR using replicate PBMC samples, with FDR below 0.01 and a log2 fold change above 5 up to day 15 being required. Each bulk clonotype was labeled CD4 or CD8 based on which sequenced repertoire, CD4 or CD8, contained the clonotype at higher abundance. TCRdb trimmed public reads at Q25 via fastp, called clones via MiXCR and kept in-frame beta chains. CDR3 protein duplicates are merged, each entry listing the most common genes and DNA. The V and J calls were not made by the authors but by TCRdb's processing. The sample table holds some 400,000 distinct CDR3 sequences, of which about 17% were seen once. The ten largest account for roughly a sixth of the sample.

Per the publication, the treatment or condition label means: live attenuated yellow fever vaccine strain. At every blood-draw timepoint, two biological replicates of bulk PBMCs were collected. A standard Ficoll-Paque protocol was used to isolate PBMCs from peripheral blood. TriZol was used to extract RNA from bulk PBMCs, from CD4 and CD8 fractions, and from dextramer-positive and dextramer-negative fractions. These data come from a study of T cells after yellow fever vaccination (dated by TCRdb to between 2019 and 2020). For context, the study as a whole: The SMART-Seq v4 Ultra Low Input RNA kit was used to prepare libraries from fractions with low cell numbers. To follow T-cell clones before and after both primary and booster YFV17D yellow fever vaccination, bulk TCR alpha and beta repertoires underwent longitudinal sequencing. The cohort comprised two healthy male donors, one aged 18 to 30 and one aged 30 to 39 years. Blood samples were taken at several timepoints before and after primary and secondary immunization, and bulk PBMC replicates and cell subsets were isolated.

Study-wide findings and limitations: The study included only two donors, which limits how far the findings can be generalized. FACS-sorted repertoires could contain abundant contaminating clonotypes from the bulk population, so computational filtering was required. Most clones expanded after primary vaccination (about 95% of CD4 and over 80% of CD8) were re-detected after the booster, suggesting that broad memory maintenance occurred. A small fraction of clonotypes appeared in both the CD4 and CD8 compartments, likely as a result of convergent recombination. The secondary T-cell response was found to be weaker but faster than the primary response, with a peak reached on day 5 rather than on day 15.

The receptor's source is a young man who received the YFV17D yellow fever vaccine. Sequencing used PBMCs, obtained before the yellow fever booster vaccination. Recombination joined TRBV7-9 with TRBJ2-7, with the identity of the D gene unclear. The DNA sequence is given as TGTGCCAGCAGCTTTCCGGTGGACTCCTACGAGCAGTACTTC. It translates as CASSFPVDSYEQYF. Full variable domain (CDR3 extended with the reference TRBV7-9 and TRBJ2-7 proteins): DTGVSQNPRHKITKRGQNVTFRCDPISEHNRLYWYRQTLGQGPEFLTYFQNEAQLEKSRLLSDRFSAERPKGSFSTLEIQRTEQGDSAMYLCASSFPVDSYEQYFGPGTRLTVT.